A selection of T cell receptor beta chains follows, all from one sample in a study of shared clonotypes between healthy human individuals. TCRdb's table, derived via immunoSEQ multiplex PCR, lists solely in-frame clones and lacks some. Of 550,000 to 800,000 clones listed, roughly 87% are singletons. Input material: memory CD8+ T cells from PBMCs. The receptors come from a young man in good health. Some clones in this sample may be carry-over from other donors' samples. The CDR3 runs from the conserved cysteine through the conserved F or W. D genes are given only for firm matches. Expanded clones get a size class; other rows say once, few or many, or leave the size out.

>.|TRBV7-6|TRBJ2-3|.|16
CASSLAGPEGTDTQYF
TGTGCCAGCAGCTTAGCGGGACCCGAAGGCACAGATACGCAGTATTTT
>.|TRBV4-1|TRBJ1-5|.|15
CASSRSDSRPQPQHF
TGCGCCAGCAGCCGCTCCGACAGTAGGCCTCAGCCCCAGCATTTT
>.|TRBV19|TRBJ1-1|.|15
CASSIGEAMNTEAFF
TGTGCCAGTAGTATAGGGGAAGCCATGAACACTGAAGCTTTCTTT
>.|TRBV27|TRBJ2-7|.|15
CASSLGGYGTYEQYF
TGTGCCAGCAGTTTAGGAGGGTACGGGACCTACGAGCAGTACTTC
>TRBD1|TRBV27|TRBJ2-7|once|13
CASMDRGAYEQYF
TGTGCCAGCATGGACAGGGGCGCCTACGAGCAGTACTTC
>TRBD1|TRBV10-2|TRBJ1-6|once|14
CASLTGLEDSPLHF
TGCGCCAGCTTGACAGGGTTAGAAGATTCACCCCTCCACTTT
>.|TRBV28|TRBJ1-5|.|14
CASTPWGGVQPQHF
TGTGCCAGCACCCCTTGGGGGGGGGTCCAGCCCCAGCATTTT
>.|TRBV27|TRBJ2-1|.|15
CASSFTGHTYNEQFF
TGTGCCAGCAGTTTCACGGGACATACATACAATGAGCAGTTCTTC
>.|TRBV19|TRBJ2-3|.|13
CASTHGPTFTQYF
TGTGCCAGTACTCATGGCCCCACATTCACGCAGTATTTT
>TRBD1|TRBV13|TRBJ1-4|.|14
CASRQGETNEKLFF
TGTGCCAGCAGACAGGGGGAAACTAATGAAAAACTGTTTTTT
>TRBD2|TRBV27|TRBJ2-7|.|17
CASSAEGLAGGTYEQYF
TGTGCCAGCAGTGCCGAGGGACTAGCGGGAGGAACCTACGAGCAGTACTTC
>.|TRBV28|TRBJ1-1|.|15
CASSFSRSRNTEAFF
TGTGCCAGCAGTTTCTCTCGGTCTAGGAACACTGAAGCTTTCTTT
>TRBD1|TRBV27|TRBJ2-7|few|14
CASSPRQGAYEQYF
TGTGCCAGCAGTCCCCGACAGGGAGCCTACGAGCAGTACTTC
>TRBD2|TRBV11-2|TRBJ2-7|.|16
CASSLGISGKFYEQYF
TGTGCCAGCAGCTTAGGCATTAGCGGGAAGTTCTACGAGCAGTACTTC
>.|TRBV11-1|TRBJ2-1|.|15
CASSLPPGPYDEQFF
TGTGCCAGCAGCTTACCCCCCGGGCCCTATGATGAGCAGTTCTTC
>.|TRBV15|TRBJ1-5|once|15
CATSRDRGSNQPQHF
TGTGCCACCAGCAGAGATCGGGGGAGCAATCAGCCCCAGCATTTT
>.|TRBV5-1|TRBJ2-5|.|15
CASSYGPRDQETQYF
TGCGCCAGCAGCTACGGGCCGAGGGACCAAGAGACCCAGTACTTC
>.|TRBV7-9|TRBJ2-1|.|14
CASSSDATYNEQFF
TGTGCCAGCAGCTCCGACGCGACCTACAATGAGCAGTTCTTC
>TRBD1|TRBV7-8|TRBJ2-5|.|13
CASSLRGRETQYF
TGTGCCAGCAGCTTAAGGGGGCGAGAGACCCAGTACTTC
>TRBD2|TRBV15|TRBJ2-1|.|19
CATSRGGLAGKANYNEQFF
TGTGCCACCAGCAGAGGTGGACTAGCGGGAAAGGCGAACTACAATGAGCAGTTCTTC
>.|TRBV19|TRBJ2-1|.|13
CASSIAGAREQFF
TGTGCCAGTAGTATAGCGGGAGCACGTGAGCAGTTCTTC
>.|TRBV7-9|TRBJ2-5|.|13
CASSLVYQETQYF
TGTGCCAGCAGCTTAGTCTACCAAGAGACCCAGTACTTC
>.|TRBV27|TRBJ2-5|.|13
CASSFIGGETQYF
TGTGCCAGCAGTTTCATAGGGGGGGAGACCCAGTACTTC
>.|TRBV27|TRBJ2-3|.|16
CASSYVGTRGTDTQYF
TGTGCCAGCAGTTATGTAGGCACCCGGGGCACAGATACGCAGTATTTT
>.|TRBV28|TRBJ1-5|.|16
CASRRLDSSTNQPQHF
TGTGCCAGCAGGCGCCTCGACAGCTCCACCAATCAGCCCCAGCATTTT
>.|TRBV7-9|TRBJ2-7|.|12
CASSLGDYEQYF
TGTGCCAGCAGCTTAGGAGACTACGAGCAGTACTTC
>TRBD1|TRBV9|TRBJ2-2|.|15
CASSFPRGLTGELFF
TGTGCCAGCAGCTTCCCCAGGGGGCTCACCGGGGAGCTGTTTTTT
>.|TRBV21-1|TRBJ1-1|.|16
CASMLQGPLSTTEAFF
TGTGCCAGCATGCTACAGGGACCTCTTTCTACGACTGAAGCTTTCTTT
>.|TRBV27|TRBJ2-3|.|12
CASSGPTDTQYF
TGTGCCAGCAGTGGCCCCACAGATACGCAGTATTTT
>.|TRBV19|TRBJ1-2|.|13
CASRPRGDYGYTF
TGTGCCAGTAGACCCCGGGGAGACTATGGCTACACCTTC
>.|TRBV27|TRBJ1-4|.|17
CASSFNGYTAANEKLFF
TGTGCCAGCAGTTTTAACGGCTACACAGCAGCTAATGAAAAACTGTTTTTT
>TRBD1|TRBV5-1|TRBJ1-2|.|15
CASPARDRAWDGYTF
TGCGCCAGCCCCGCCCGGGACAGGGCTTGGGATGGCTACACCTTC
>.|TRBV4-3|TRBJ2-1|.|13
CASSQATGWEQFF
TGCGCCAGCAGCCAAGCGACGGGTTGGGAGCAGTTCTTC
>TRBD1|TRBV6-1|TRBJ1-3|.|16
CASSVPDRRSGNTIYF
TGTGCCAGCAGTGTCCCGGACAGGCGCTCTGGAAACACCATATATTTT
>TRBD1|TRBV10-3|TRBJ2-1|.|17
CAISESGTANRYNEQFF
TGTGCCATCAGTGAGTCGGGGACAGCGAACCGGTACAATGAGCAGTTCTTC
>TRBD1|TRBV9|TRBJ2-7|.|16
CASSASSRQGPYEQYF
TGTGCCAGCAGCGCCTCAAGCCGACAGGGGCCCTACGAGCAGTACTTC
>.|TRBV28|TRBJ2-5|.|14
CASSFIDSQETQYF
TGTGCCAGCAGTTTTATCGACAGCCAAGAGACCCAGTACTTC
>TRBD2|TRBV6-5|TRBJ2-1|.|16
CASSYSAGGLYNEQFF
TGTGCCAGCAGTTACTCAGCGGGAGGGCTCTACAATGAGCAGTTCTTC
>TRBD1|TRBV4-1|TRBJ2-7|.|15
CASSQYRDREYEQYF
TGCGCCAGCAGCCAATACCGGGACAGAGAGTACGAGCAGTACTTC
>.|TRBV5-6|TRBJ2-1|.|13
CASSLGASNEQFF
TGTGCCAGCAGCTTGGGGGCTTCCAATGAGCAGTTCTTC
>.|TRBV10-3|TRBJ1-2|.|14
CATWGRDPLYGYTF
TGTGCCACCTGGGGCAGGGATCCCCTCTATGGCTACACCTTC
>TRBD2|TRBV2|TRBJ2-1|.|15
CASSGTSGSINEQFF
TGTGCCAGCAGTGGGACTAGCGGGAGTATCAATGAGCAGTTCTTC
>TRBD2|TRBV4-3|TRBJ2-3|.|17
CASSQITSLAGVDTQYF
TGCGCCAGCAGCCAAATCACCTCACTAGCGGGAGTAGATACGCAGTATTTT
>.|TRBV9|TRBJ2-1|.|14
CASSGWGSYNEQFF
TGTGCCAGCAGCGGCTGGGGCTCCTACAATGAGCAGTTCTTC
>.|TRBV5-1|TRBJ2-3|.|17
CASSLGPGGPFTDTQYF
TGCGCCAGCAGCTTGGGCCCCGGGGGCCCTTTCACAGATACGCAGTATTTT
>.|TRBV5-6|TRBJ2-5|.|13
CASSLWSLRTQYF
TGTGCCAGCAGCTTGTGGTCCTTGAGGACCCAGTACTTC